This entry features one TCR beta chain sequence. These data come from a study of blood T cell repertoires in COVID-19. Profiled with immunoSEQ multiplex PCR; TCRdb holds only in-frame clones, not every one. The sample yields about 180,000 clones, 88% seen once. The CDR3 loop spans 17 amino acids. V shed 0 bases and J shed 1 base, with 12 bases lying between them. CDR1 is ENHRY, CDR2 SYGVKD, per germline. The clonotype was recovered from a woman aged 18-30 years who had recovered from COVID-19. V is TRBV10-3 and J is TRBJ2-2; D possibly corresponds to TRBD2 (7 bases). Sequenced material: PBMCs or T cells enriched from blood (not recorded which). CDR3 amino acids: CAISESGGGQNTGELFF. The CDR3 DNA is TGTGCCATCAGTGAGTCTGGCGGGGGACAGAACACCGGGGAGCTGTTTTTT.